This T cell receptor (beta chain) was identified during a study of cytomegalovirus exposure and HLA in healthy donors. V shed 0 bases and J shed 6 bases, with 11 bases lying between them. CDR1 is MNHNY and CDR2 is SVGAGI in the germline V gene (reference sequence). The CDR3 sequence is 15 residues long. PCR primers comprised 60 Vbeta and 13 Jbeta primers. TCRdb keeps only in-frame clones here, not all; method: immunoSEQ multiplex PCR. This table holds 160,000 or so clones, 82% found once. This clone has a handful of counts. The antigen remains undetermined. General study results and limits: For cytomegalovirus status, the classifier reportedly gave diagnoses with high specificity and sensitivity.

The chain joins TRBV6-6 to TRBJ2-2; D ambiguous. The receptor's source is a woman aged 45-65 years in good health and CMV-seronegative. Sequenced material: PBMCs. The CDR3 spells CASSYSDSFPGELFF. The CDR3 coding sequence is TGTGCCAGCAGTTACTCCGACTCGTTTCCCGGGGAGCTGTTTTTT.